Following are 4 T cell receptor beta chains from one sample sequenced in a study of early T cells in non-severe SARS-CoV-2 infection. TCRdb called the 5' RACE reads again in MiXCR, with one record for every CDR3 protein. The data hold around 12,000 distinct CDR3 sequences, with around 4.9% observed a single time. Sequenced sample: whole blood. These receptors were obtained from an adult who was a healthcare worker with PCR-confirmed SARS-CoV-2 infection or an uninfected control (not recorded which).

This clonotype was seen many times. The genes are TRBV6-6 and TRBJ2-1; the match to TRBD1 covers 7 bases. The J segment lost 7 bases and the V segment lost 6 bases, leaving 9 bases of the junction unmatched. This CDR3 comprises 14 residues. Germline V gene lookup returns CDR1 MNHNY and CDR2 SVGAGI (reference sequence). DNA of the CDR3: TGTGCCAGCAGCCTGCGACAGGGCGCGAATGAGCAGTTCTTC. This translates into CASSLRQGANEQFF.

This clonotype was observed a handful of times. The rearrangement joins TRBV6-5 to TRBJ1-6, with a weak D call TRBD1 (5 bases). Germline CDR1 is MNHEY and CDR2 is SVGAGI. V lost 0 bases, J lost 7 bases, and 16 bases lay in between. This CDR3 contains 17 residues. In nucleotides, the CDR3 is TGTGCCAGCAGTTACTCTCCTTGGGGGGAGGGAAATTCACCCCTCCACTTT. This encodes CASSYSPWGEGNSPLHF.

This clonotype was seen repeatedly, ten times or more. V gene TRBV12-3 or TRBV12-4 combines with J gene TRBJ2-7, with D perhaps matching TRBD1 (6 bases). V lost 6 bases and J 1 base, leaving 10 bases between the germline ends. The CDR3 sequence is 13 residues long. This chain's CDR3 is CASSPQGSYEQYF. The DNA of the CDR3 is TGTGCCAGCAGCCCACAGGGATCCTACGAGCAGTACTTC.

This clonotype came up many times. CDR3 sequence reads: CAIRGISTDTQYF. The CDR3 nucleotides read TGTGCCATCAGAGGTATTAGCACAGATACGCAGTATTTT. The V gene is TRBV10-3, the J gene TRBJ2-3; D gene unclear. Germline CDR1 ENHRY, CDR2 SYGVKD. V shed 6 bases and J shed 0 bases, with 7 bases lying between them. The CDR3 has 13 amino acids.